The source of this T cell receptor (beta chain) is a study of blood T cell repertoires in COVID-19. Background on the study: From the United States, Italy and Spain came samples of acute and convalescent COVID-19. Sources were T cells, B-cell-depleted T cells, or PBMCs; the material itself was cDNA or gDNA.

After removal of 4 bases from V and 4 bases from J, the junction contained 11 bases not matched to a gene. Germline CDR1 and CDR2: LGHDT and YNNKEL (reference sequence). This CDR3 is built from 18 residues. Authors' analysis steps: Amplification with reference gene primers provided the estimates of nucleated cell counts. This table comes from immunoSEQ multiplex PCR, and its TCRdb copy is limited to in-frame clones, with some not included. V, J and clone size were drawn from that table, and D and trimming were deduced from the DNA. The sample has around 60,000 clones, around 74% seen once; the top ten hold approximately 30%.

This receptor was identified in an elderly woman with acute or convalescent COVID-19. The chain recombines TRBV3-1 (or the pseudogene TRBV3-2) with TRBJ2-5; TRBD2 agrees at 14 bases. Sequencing was carried out using peripheral blood. CDR3 loop: CASSRGTSGSRSGETQYF. The CDR3 DNA reads as TGTGCCAGCAGCCGAGGGACTAGCGGGAGCCGCTCGGGAGAGACCCAGTACTTC.